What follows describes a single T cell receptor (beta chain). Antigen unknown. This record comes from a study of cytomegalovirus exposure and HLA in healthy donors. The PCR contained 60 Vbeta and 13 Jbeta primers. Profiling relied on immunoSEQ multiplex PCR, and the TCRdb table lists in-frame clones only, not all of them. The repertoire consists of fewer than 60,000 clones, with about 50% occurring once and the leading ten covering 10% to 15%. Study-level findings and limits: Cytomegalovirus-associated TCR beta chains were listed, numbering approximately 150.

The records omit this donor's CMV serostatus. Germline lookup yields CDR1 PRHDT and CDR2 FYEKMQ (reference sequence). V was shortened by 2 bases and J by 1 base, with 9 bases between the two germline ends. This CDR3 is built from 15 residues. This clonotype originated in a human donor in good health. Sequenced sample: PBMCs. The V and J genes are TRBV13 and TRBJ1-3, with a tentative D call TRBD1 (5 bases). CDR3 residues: CASSLWAGSGNTIYF. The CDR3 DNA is TGTGCCAGCAGCTTATGGGCAGGGTCTGGAAACACCATATATTTT.